What follows are 15 T cell receptor beta chains derived from one specimen sequenced in a study of blood T cell repertoires in COVID-19. Method: immunoSEQ multiplex PCR; TCRdb's copy keeps in-frame clones and lacks some. Among some 260,000 clones, around 90% were seen once, and the ten largest hold about 6%. The source material was PBMCs or T cells enriched from blood (not recorded which). These receptors were taken from a woman under 40 with acute COVID-19.

CDR3 sequence (DNA): TGTGCCAGCCTCGTCTGGGGGGGCAATCAGCCCCAGCATTTT. Translating gives CASLVWGGNQPQHF. The chain links TRBV6-6 to TRBJ1-5, with D possibly matching TRBD1 (5 bases). Germline assignment: CDR1 MNHNY and CDR2 SVGAGI (reference sequence). V gave up 8 bases and J gave up 2 bases, with 13 bases separating them. This CDR3 has 14 residues.

The chain carries TRBV3-1 (or the pseudogene TRBV3-2) and TRBJ2-1; no clear D. Germline assignment: CDR1 LGHDT and CDR2 YNNKEL (reference sequence). Trimming took off 3 bases at V and 9 bases at J, with 9 bases between the two ends. CDR3 length: 12 amino acids. CDR3 sequence: CASSHQVGEQFF. CDR3 nucleotide sequence: TGTGCCAGCAGCCACCAGGTGGGTGAGCAGTTCTTC.

V gene TRBV18 combines with J gene TRBJ2-7; D not certain. This CDR3 is built from 14 residues. CDR1 KGHSH and CDR2 LQKENI come from the germline V gene. V shed 3 bases and J shed 3 bases, with 12 bases lying between them. In DNA, the CDR3 is TGTGCCAGCTCACCCGATCCTACTTTCTACGAGCAGTACTTC. Its protein is CASSPDPTFYEQYF. Complete variable domain (other parts from reference TRBV18 and TRBJ2-7): NAGVMQNPRHLVRRRGQEARLRCSPMKGHSHVYWYRQLPEEGLKFMVYLQKENIIDESGMPKERFSAEFPKEGPSILRIQQVVRGDSAAYFCASSPDPTFYEQYFGPGTRLTVT.

The CDR3 DNA sequence: TGTGCCAGCAGCTTCGAGACAGGCCTCGCTGAAGCTTTCTTT. This gives the protein CASSFETGLAEAFF. The V gene is TRBV7-2, the J gene TRBJ1-1, with D perhaps TRBD1 (6 bases). The CDR3 length is 14 residues. V dropped 3 bases and J dropped 6 bases, with 14 bases sitting between them. CDR1 and CDR2 (germline): SGHTA, FQGNSA.

This clone was seen more than once but under ten times. The chain combines TRBV19 with TRBJ1-2, with 9 bases fitting TRBD1. Unmatched junction bases numbered 11, after V lost 8 bases and J lost 7 bases. The CDR3 has 14 amino acids. The germline V gene has CDR1 LNHDA and CDR2 SQIVND (reference sequence). The CDR3 here is CASDLGGTGIGYTF. CDR3 nucleotides: TGTGCCAGTGATCTCGGAGGGACAGGGATTGGCTACACCTTC.

The chain recombines TRBV28 with TRBJ1-5; perhaps TRBD1 as D (5 bases). CDR1 MDHEN and CDR2 SYDVKM come from the germline V gene. With 6 bases removed from V and 4 bases from J, the gap between germline ends came to 16 bases. CDR3 size: 15 residues. The CDR3 region is CASSPLQGDNQPQHF. CDR3 coding DNA: TGTGCCAGCAGCCCTCTGCAGGGCGATAATCAGCCCCAGCATTTT. The whole variable domain, filled in from reference TRBV28 and TRBJ1-5, reads DVKVTQSSRYLVKRTGEKVFLECVQDMDHENMFWYRQDPGLGLRLIYFSYDVKMKEKGDIPEGYSVSREKKERFSLILESASTNQTSMYLCASSPLQGDNQPQHFGDGTRLSIL.

The V and J genes are TRBV7-3 and TRBJ2-2, with 8 positions matching TRBD1. Germline lookup yields CDR1 SGHTA and CDR2 FQGTGA. With 3 bases clipped from V and 5 bases from J, the junction kept 5 bases outside the gene matches. CDR3 length: 15 residues. CDR3 region: CASSFSTGGTGELFF. The CDR3 DNA reads as TGTGCCAGCAGCTTTTCTACAGGGGGAACCGGGGAGCTGTTTTTT.

This sequence joins TRBV7-9 and TRBJ2-3, with D tentatively TRBD2 (6 bases). The ends were cut back, 2 bases at V and 2 bases at J, with 11 bases in the middle. The CDR3 totals 15 residues. Germline CDR1 and CDR2: SEHNR and FQNEAQ (reference sequence). The CDR3 DNA reads TGTGCCAGCAGCTTAACGAGGACTACCACAGATACGCAGTATTTT. Protein sequence: CASSLTRTTTDTQYF.

V is TRBV5-1 and J is TRBJ2-2; 9 bases agree with TRBD2. CDR1 and CDR2 from the germline V gene are SGHRS and YFSETQ. The CDR3 contains 14 residues. The V segment lost 6 bases and the J segment 5 bases; nucleotides outside the gene matches: 5. CDR3 amino acids: CASMGTSFTGELFF. In nucleotides, the CDR3 is TGCGCCAGCATGGGGACTAGCTTTACCGGGGAGCTGTTTTTT.

The J gene is TRBJ2-1, the V gene TRBV6-6; a possible D gene is TRBD1 (6 bases). Trimming removed 6 bases from V and 10 bases from J, with 10 bases in between. The germline gives CDR1 MNHNY, CDR2 SVGAGI (reference sequence). The CDR3 runs to 11 residues. The CDR3 DNA is TGTGCCAGCAGCAGGACAGACGAGCAGTTCTTC. It translates to CASSRTDEQFF.

This clone was seen just once. V usage is TRBV7-2 and J usage is TRBJ2-7; weak D call: TRBD2 (7 bases). The CDR3 is made up of 14 amino acids. The V gene's germline CDR1 is SGHTA and CDR2 FQGNSA. V was shortened by 1 base and J by 6 bases, with 13 bases between the two germline ends. The CDR3 DNA reads as TGTGCCAGCAGCTTAGGGGGGGCTAGCGGCGAGCAGTACTTC. It codes for CASSLGGASGEQYF.

This clone has more than one count but fewer than ten. The chain links TRBV6-1 to TRBJ2-5, with TRBD2 matching 8 bases. V dropped 1 base and J dropped 6; count of bases not matched to a gene: 13. CDR1 MNHNS and CDR2 SASEGT come from the germline V gene. The CDR3 sequence is 17 residues long. CDR3 loop: CASSEVPAGAIMKTQYF. In nucleotides, the CDR3 is TGTGCCAGCAGTGAAGTACCAGCGGGAGCCATAATGAAGACCCAGTACTTC.

The chain carries TRBV28 and TRBJ1-2, with 7 bases aligning to TRBD1. J lost 8 bases, V lost 3 bases, and 6 bases had no gene match. This CDR3 comprises 13 residues. Germline CDR1 MDHEN, CDR2 SYDVKM. CDR3 coding DNA: TGTGCCAGCAGTTTCCGGGACAGAGGAGGCTACACCTTC. Translation gives CASSFRDRGGYTF.

V gene TRBV27 combines with J gene TRBJ2-1, with TRBD2 as a possible D gene (5 bases). CDR1 is MNHEY and CDR2 is SMNVEV in the germline V gene (reference sequence). The CDR3 loop spans 13 amino acids. V lost 5 bases, J lost 4 bases, and 9 bases lay in between. CDR3 residues: CASSGSGYNEQFF. Here the CDR3 DNA reads TGTGCCAGCAGTGGGAGTGGGTACAATGAGCAGTTCTTC.

This rearrangement joins TRBV10-2 to TRBJ1-4; 10 bases agree with TRBD1. CDR1 is WSHSY and CDR2 is SAAADI in the germline V gene. The trim removed 8 bases at V and 8 bases at J, leaving 5 bases unmatched. The CDR3 runs to 13 residues. DNA of the CDR3: TGCGCCAGCCAGACAGGGGGCGGCGAAAAACTGTTTTTT. Translated, it gives CASQTGGGEKLFF.